This T cell receptor (beta chain) derives from a study of blood T cell repertoires in COVID-19. Turning to the study itself: The analysed material was cDNA or gDNA that came from T cells, B-cell-depleted T cells, or PBMCs.

Looked up from germline, CDR1 is MNHEY and CDR2 is SVGAGI. V was pared by 0 bases and J by 4 bases, with 6 bases of the junction left unmatched. CDR3 length: 16 amino acids. This clone was seen a single time. TCRdb's copy holds only in-frame clones and misses some; the assay was immunoSEQ multiplex PCR. Of roughly 45,000 clones in the sample, less than 85% were seen once. This sequence joins TRBV6-5 and TRBJ2-1; 7 bases match TRBD1. This receptor was obtained from a human donor in a cohort sampled during active COVID-19. Sequenced input: peripheral blood. DNA for the CDR3: TGTGCCAGCAGTTACTCCCTAAGGGGGCCGTACAATGAGCAGTTCTTC. Its protein product is CASSYSLRGPYNEQFF.